Presented here are 28 T cell receptor beta chains from one specimen sequenced in a study of response to subunit inactivated influenza vaccine (dated by TCRdb to 2016 to 2019). The library was produced with RT-PCR. The sequencer was an Illumina HiSeq 2500. Starting from the raw public reads, TCRdb applied fastp trimming at Q25, assembled clones with MiXCR and retained in-frame beta chains. Rows with one shared CDR3 protein collapse into an entry with the most common genes and DNA. The sample table holds about 700,000 distinct CDR3 sequences, of which about 15% were seen once. Around 7% of the sample goes to the ten largest clones. Material: PBMCs from blood, obtained around two weeks before vaccination. The receptor set was obtained from a man in his fifties or sixties who received an inactivated influenza vaccine. Donor details come from another sample of the same person, matched by shared clones.

This clonotype was seen a few times. V and J are TRBV5-1 and TRBJ2-2, with 8 bases lining up with TRBD2. This CDR3 contains 16 residues. CDR1 and CDR2 from the germline V gene are SGHRS and YFSETQ. With 0 bases clipped from V and 3 bases from J, the junction kept 4 bases outside the gene matches. CDR3 amino acids: CASSLDPGGYTGELFF. For the CDR3, the DNA is TGCGCCAGCAGCTTGGATCCGGGAGGGTACACCGGGGAGCTGTTTTTT.

This chain joins TRBV4-3 and TRBJ1-1; D possibly corresponds to TRBD1 (6 bases). CDR3 length equals 16 residues. Trimming took off 3 bases at V and 0 bases at J, with 14 bases between the two ends. Germline CDR1 is LGHNA and CDR2 is YSLEER. The CDR3 loop reads CASSHKPGQMNTEAFF. The CDR3, as DNA: TGCGCCAGCAGCCACAAGCCGGGACAAATGAACACTGAAGCTTTCTTT.

This clonotype occurred a few times. The chain has TRBV4-2 and TRBJ1-6, with TRBD1 matching over 12 bases. CDR3 length: 19 residues. Trimming took 5 bases from V and 1 from J; bases not matched to a gene: 9. The V gene's germline CDR1 is LGHNA and CDR2 YNFKEQ. The CDR3 DNA sequence: TGTGCCAGCAGCAGACCGGGACAGGGGGCGGGATCCTATAATTCACCCCTCCACTTT. Residues: CASSRPGQGAGSYNSPLHF.

In its sample, this clonotype was seen a few times. The genes are TRBV28 and TRBJ2-7; the match to TRBD2 covers 11 bases. CDR1 is MDHEN, CDR2 SYDVKM, per germline. There are 17 residues in the CDR3. The J segment lost 4 bases and the V segment lost 2 bases, leaving 10 bases of the junction unmatched. The DNA for the CDR3 is TGTGCCAGCAGTTTACCCCTCTCGGGACTAGCGGTATACGAGCAGTACTTC. Translated: CASSLPLSGLAVYEQYF.

Only a few counts were recorded for this clonotype. The chain is built from TRBV7-9 and TRBJ2-1; D is perhaps TRBD2 (6 bases). This CDR3 is built from 15 residues. Germline CDR1 and CDR2: SEHNR and FQNEAQ (reference sequence). Trimming took off 6 bases at V and 5 bases at J, with 17 bases between the two ends. CDR3 protein: CASSQTAGGHNEQFF. CDR3 coding DNA: TGTGCCAGCAGTCAAACAGCCGGGGGACACAATGAGCAGTTCTTC.

This clonotype was seen a handful of times. The rearrangement joins TRBV4-1 to TRBJ2-1, with TRBD2 matching over 8 bases. Per the germline V gene, CDR1 is MGHRA and CDR2 is YSYEKL. This CDR3 is 16 amino acids long. V was pared by 6 bases and J by 3 bases, with 10 bases of the junction left unmatched. The CDR3 nucleotides read TGCGCCAGCAGGCGGGCTGAAAGCGGGGGCTACAATGAGCAGTTCTTC. Its translation is CASRRAESGGYNEQFF.

This chain connects TRBV7-2 to TRBJ1-1; the D gene is possibly TRBD1 (6 bases). In germline, CDR1 is SGHTA, CDR2 FQGNSA. V was clipped by 7 bases and J by 8 bases, with 17 bases between them. CDR3 length: 13 amino acids. The CDR3 bases are TGTGCCAGCACAGTTGGGGGCTGGAAGGAAGCTTTCTTT. Translation gives CASTVGGWKEAFF.

There are a few counts of this clonotype. V usage is TRBV28 and J usage is TRBJ2-3, with 11 nucleotides matching TRBD2. The CDR3 is made up of 17 amino acids. The germline gives CDR1 MDHEN, CDR2 SYDVKM. The V and J ends lost 4 bases and 3 bases, in that order; junction bases with no gene match: 9. CDR3 DNA: TGTGCCAGCAGTTCCCTTCGACTAGCGGGAAATACAGATACGCAGTATTTT. It codes for CASSSLRLAGNTDTQYF.

This clonotype was counted only a few times. This chain connects TRBV5-1 to TRBJ1-6, with D maybe TRBD1 (5 bases). V lost 4 bases, J lost 10 bases, and 18 bases lay in between. CDR1 and CDR2 from the germline V gene are SGHRS and YFSETQ. This CDR3 spans 15 amino acids. The CDR3 sequence is CASSIDTGTLSPLHF. The CDR3 region has the DNA TGCGCCAGCAGCATAGATACCGGGACTTTGTCACCCCTCCACTTT.

There are a few counts of this clonotype. J is TRBJ2-3 and V is TRBV7-2; D ambiguous. Trimming stripped 1 base from V and 4 bases from J, with 9 bases between. The CDR3 is 14 amino acids. Looked up from germline, CDR1 is SGHTA and CDR2 is FQGNSA. The CDR3 bases are TGTGCCAGCAGCTTAGAACCCAGGCCAGATACGCAGTATTTT. Encoded protein: CASSLEPRPDTQYF.

The chain couples TRBV27 to TRBJ2-4; no reliable D call. This CDR3 has 14 amino acids. V dropped 3 bases and J dropped 4 bases, with 10 bases sitting between them. The germline CDR1 and CDR2 sequences are MNHEY and SMNVEV (reference sequence). CDR3 in amino acids: CASSLTGLKNIQYF. The CDR3 coding sequence is TGTGCCAGCAGTTTGACCGGCCTTAAAAACATTCAGTACTTC.

This clonotype was seen only a few times. The genes are TRBV4-2 and TRBJ2-1; 7 bases match TRBD1. CDR3 size: 15 residues. Germline CDR1 is LGHNA and CDR2 is YNFKEQ. With V trimmed by 1 base and J by 1 base, 1 base remained unmatched. CDR3 sequence reads: CASSQAGQSYNEQFF. CDR3 in DNA: TGTGCCAGCAGCCAAGCGGGACAGTCCTACAATGAGCAGTTCTTC.

This clonotype was picked up many times. The genes are TRBV5-1 and TRBJ2-7; the match to TRBD1 covers 9 bases. Germline CDR1 is SGHRS and CDR2 is YFSETQ. V lost 0 bases and J lost 5; bases outside the gene matches: 6. The CDR3 runs to 15 residues. The CDR3 reads CASSLGGQGFDEQYF. As DNA, the CDR3 is TGCGCCAGCAGCTTGGGGGGACAGGGTTTCGACGAGCAGTACTTC.

This chain connects TRBV6-5 to TRBJ1-1; D unresolved. In germline, CDR1 is MNHEY, CDR2 SVGAGI. Between the trimmed V and J ends, which lost 6 bases and 10 bases, there was a span of 15 bases. The CDR3 spans 12 residues. CDR3 region: CASSRFGKAAFF. Here the CDR3 DNA reads TGTGCCAGCAGCCGTTTCGGGAAAGCAGCTTTCTTT.

This clonotype has only a few counts. The rearrangement links TRBV19 to TRBJ2-2; D is possibly TRBD1 (6 bases). Trimming pared 8 bases from V and 2 bases from J, leaving 15 bases between. CDR1 is LNHDA, CDR2 SQIVND, per germline (reference sequence). This CDR3 is 15 amino acids long. For the CDR3, the DNA is TGTGCCAGTCGCAGGGACACTCTCAACACCGGGGAGCTGTTTTTT. It translates to CASRRDTLNTGELFF.

The chain carries TRBV10-3 and TRBJ2-7; 7 bases map to TRBD1. CDR3 size: 14 residues. In germline, CDR1 is ENHRY, CDR2 SYGVKD. V lost 2 bases, J lost 2 bases, and 3 bases stayed unmatched. CDR3 nucleotides: TGTGCCATCAGTGAGGAGGGGGCCCCCTACGAGCAGTACTTC. Amino acid sequence: CAISEEGAPYEQYF.

This clonotype was counted only a few times. The gene calls are TRBV5-1 and TRBJ2-7; weak D call: TRBD1 (6 bases). The V and J ends lost 0 bases and 3 bases respectively, with 16 bases between them. CDR3 length: 16 residues. The germline gives CDR1 SGHRS, CDR2 YFSETQ. CDR3 protein: CASSLGGQSNGYEQYF. CDR3 bases: TGCGCCAGCAGCTTGGGGGGACAATCTAATGGCTACGAGCAGTACTTC. The whole variable domain, filled in from reference TRBV5-1 and TRBJ2-7, reads KAGVTQTPRYLIKTRGQQVTLSCSPISGHRSVSWYQQTPGQGLQFLFEYFSETQRNKGNFPGRFSGRQFSNSRSEMNVSTLELGDSALYLCASSLGGQSNGYEQYFGPGTRLTVT.

The V and J genes are TRBV7-2 and TRBJ2-7; D might be TRBD1 (5 bases). The CDR3 runs to 17 residues. The ends were cut back, 6 bases at V and 3 bases at J, with 24 bases in the middle. Germline V CDR1 and CDR2: SGHTA, FQGNSA. The CDR3 region has the DNA TGTGCCAGCAGACCTATAGGGGTAAAGGACACATACTACGAGCAGTACTTC. Translated, it gives CASRPIGVKDTYYEQYF.

The chain joins TRBV6-5 to TRBJ2-7; a possible D gene is TRBD1 (5 bases). Germline V gene lookup returns CDR1 MNHEY and CDR2 SVGAGI. Trimming removed 5 bases at V and 2 bases at J, with 13 bases between. CDR3 size: 14 residues. This CDR3 is CASSTSGPTYEQYF. Here the CDR3 DNA reads TGTGCCAGCAGTACTTCAGGGCCGACCTACGAGCAGTACTTC.

The chain has TRBV28 and TRBJ2-5; maybe TRBD1 (6 bases). V was pared by 6 bases and J by 0 bases, with 11 bases between. Per the germline V gene, CDR1 is MDHEN and CDR2 is SYDVKM. This CDR3 spans 14 amino acids. CDR3 sequence (DNA): TGTGCCAGCAGGGGAAGGGGGTACCAAGAGACCCAGTACTTC. This sequence encodes CASRGRGYQETQYF. Together with reference TRBV28 and TRBJ2-5, the CDR3 gives the full variable domain: DVKVTQSSRYLVKRTGEKVFLECVQDMDHENMFWYRQDPGLGLRLIYFSYDVKMKEKGDIPEGYSVSREKKERFSLILESASTNQTSMYLCASRGRGYQETQYFGPGTRLLVL.

Remarks on this clonotype: This is likely a read error, given that the CDR3 carries no conserved phenylalanine or tryptophan at its end. The chain combines TRBV11-2 with TRBJ2-3; the D gene is possibly TRBD2 (5 bases). V shed 4 bases and J shed 8 bases, with 16 bases lying between them. The CDR3 contains 14 residues. Per the germline V gene, CDR1 is SGHAT and CDR2 is FQNNGV. This chain's CDR3 is CASSSTYRGFTQYL. The DNA of the CDR3 is TGTGCCAGCAGCTCAACATACCGGGGTTTTACGCAGTATCTT.

This clonotype was recorded many times. The gene calls are TRBV7-4 and TRBJ2-5, with a tentative D call TRBD2 (6 bases). Germline CDR1 and CDR2: SGHVT and SQSDAQ. V lost 1 base and J lost 5, with 17 bases in between. The CDR3 spans 16 residues. The CDR3 is CASSLVASDPPETQYF. The CDR3 bases are TGTGCCAGCAGCTTAGTGGCTAGCGACCCGCCCGAGACCCAGTACTTC.

This clonotype has at least ten counts. The chain links TRBV28 to TRBJ2-4; possibly TRBD1 or TRBD2 for D (5 bases each). The CDR3 is 16 amino acids. The V end lost 6 bases, the J end lost 6 bases, and 21 bases lay between the germline ends. Germline V lookup: CDR1 MDHEN, CDR2 SYDVKM. CDR3 residues: CASSGPSRDGGNIQYF. CDR3 DNA: TGTGCCAGCAGCGGGCCCTCTCGGGACGGAGGAAACATTCAGTACTTC.

This chain connects TRBV28 to TRBJ1-2; a possible D gene is TRBD1 (5 bases). Per the germline V gene, CDR1 is MDHEN and CDR2 is SYDVKM. The CDR3 runs to 17 residues. The ends were cut back, 6 bases at V and 0 bases at J, with 20 bases in the middle. The CDR3 DNA reads as TGTGCCAGCAGCCCCCAGACAGATTACCTTCCTAACTATGGCTACACCTTC. This translates into CASSPQTDYLPNYGYTF.

This clonotype appeared many times. V and J are TRBV20-1 and TRBJ2-7; a possible D gene is TRBD2 (6 bases). Trimming cost V 3 bases and J 4 bases, with 10 bases left between them. This CDR3 has 12 amino acids. Germline V CDR1 and CDR2: DFQATT, SNEGSKA (reference sequence). CDR3 loop: CSASGDSYEQYF. CDR3 coding DNA: TGCAGTGCTAGCGGGGACTCATACGAGCAGTACTTC.

The chain employs TRBV28 and TRBJ2-7; TRBD1 might be the D (6 bases). CDR1 is MDHEN and CDR2 is SYDVKM in the germline V gene. This CDR3 region has 12 residues. The ends were cut back, 5 bases at V and 6 bases at J, with 11 bases in the middle. The CDR3, as DNA: TGTGCCAGCAGTCCCGGGGACACCGAGCAGTACTTC. Translating gives CASSPGDTEQYF. Filled out from reference TRBV28 and TRBJ2-7, the complete variable domain reads DVKVTQSSRYLVKRTGEKVFLECVQDMDHENMFWYRQDPGLGLRLIYFSYDVKMKEKGDIPEGYSVSREKKERFSLILESASTNQTSMYLCASSPGDTEQYFGPGTRLTVT.

This clonotype was seen at least ten times. The gene calls are TRBV5-5 and TRBJ1-4; D might be TRBD1 (5 bases). The CDR3 consists of 12 residues. Germline V gene sequence: CDR1 SGHKS, CDR2 YYEKEE (reference sequence). V dropped 3 bases and J dropped 6 bases, with 6 bases sitting between them. The CDR3 DNA sequence: TGTGCCAGCAGCTCGACAGATGAAAAACTGTTTTTT. Residues: CASSSTDEKLFF.

The sample holds many counts of this clonotype. The chain employs TRBV4-3 and TRBJ2-7; D is tentatively TRBD1 or TRBD2 (5 bases each). CDR1 is LGHNA and CDR2 is YSLEER in the germline V gene. The CDR3 extends over 16 amino acids. The V end was cut by 1 base, the J end by 0 bases, with 13 bases between. CDR3 residues: CASSQGSAGSSYEQYF. The CDR3 bases are TGCGCCAGCAGCCAAGGGTCCGCAGGGAGCTCCTACGAGCAGTACTTC.